This T cell receptor (beta chain) emerged from a study of neurological immune-mediated disorders. V lost 5 bases to trimming and J lost 0 bases; unmatched junction nucleotides: 4. In germline, CDR1 is SGHRS, CDR2 YFSETQ. CDR3 size: 15 residues. TCRdb reanalysed the 5' RACE reads using MiXCR and keeps one entry per CDR3 protein. Of 55,000 or so distinct CDR3 sequences in the sample, 3% to 4% were seen once. In its sample, this clonotype was seen many times. V gene TRBV5-1 combines with J gene TRBJ1-1; 10 bases are shared with TRBD1. The clonotype was recovered from a woman between 40 and 55 years old with multiple sclerosis. The specimen was CD4+ T cells from blood. This chain's CDR3 is CASREGTGVNTEAFF. The DNA for the CDR3 is TGCGCCAGCAGAGAGGGGACAGGGGTGAACACTGAAGCTTTCTTT.